This T cell receptor (beta chain) comes out of a study of blood T cell repertoires in COVID-19 (TCRdb year 2020). Regarding the complete study: Samples from collaborators originated in the United States, Italy and Spain and spanned both the acute and convalescent phases of COVID-19. Samples came from the ongoing ImmuneRACE study (first 160 participants) plus 1,254 subjects from 6 global collaborators. A de-identified subject ID, COVID-19 status, age in years and sex were almost always included in the sample metadata. Subjects who had been exposed to COVID-19, were actively infected with it, or had recovered from it provided the deeply sampled blood TCRbeta repertoires that made up the dataset. The repertoires were released in a freely available public database meant as a resource for research on the immune response to SARS-CoV-2. HLA class I and class II types, where available, came from metadata supplied by the sample provider rather than from assay-based typing. The material from the prospective study consisted of cDNA or gDNA derived from T cells, B-cell-depleted T cells, or PBMCs.

Comment on this clone: Its binding antigen is unknown. No much larger clone exists at a distance of one base, and base qualities are not known.

TCRbeta CDR3 regions were amplified from genomic DNA using the immunoSEQ Assay, a bias-controlled multiplex PCR. The paper's processing steps were these. The number of nucleated cells in each sample was estimated from the amplification of reference gene primers within the assay. Sequence reads were collapsed and filtered to measure the absolute abundance of every unique TCRbeta CDR3 rearrangement. For each sample, productive Simpson clonality was calculated as the square root of Simpson's diversity index over productive rearrangements. Imported from immuneACCESS, the table was reduced by TCRdb to in-frame sequences with V and J called. These copies leave out some clones; in studies compared against another copy, an unresolved V gene accounts for under half, and the cause of the remainder is not known. V and J calls and clone size are given by that table; D and trimming were obtained from the DNA. This sample has about 410,000 clones in its table, and nearly 90% of those were observed once. Less than 2% of the sample is held by the ten biggest clonotypes.

Measured from the cysteine to the phenylalanine, the CDR3 is 14 residues long. The retained sequence is limited to the CDR3, 42 bases, with the frame set at the first base. Taken from the germline V gene, the CDR1 and CDR2 loops are MGHRA and YSYEKL. V is reduced by 4 bases and J by 2 bases, leaving a spacing of 12 bases between them. Participants in the prospective study were enrolled through a virtual design, were aged about 18 to 100 years, and lived in roughly 24 United States geographic areas. In the prospective study, cohorts were assigned on the basis of participant-reported clinical history obtained from a screening survey and a study questionnaire. For ImmuneRACE Cohort 3, a participant was defined as recovered based on two consecutive negative NP/OP PCR tests, clearance by a healthcare professional, or resolution of symptoms. In the prospective study, whole blood, serum and a nasopharyngeal or oropharyngeal swab were collected from each participant by mobile phlebotomists. Prospective study participants could optionally give additional blood draws and questionnaires over an approximately two-month period. Before DNA extraction, blood samples from the prospective study were shipped at room temperature or frozen.

General study outcomes and caveats: The quantity of clinical and demographic metadata differed by source and by participant and was supplied without curation.

The TCR comes from a woman in her 30s who had recovered from COVID-19. The chain is encoded by TRBV4-1 joined to TRBJ2-7; a tentative D match to TRBD2 spans 6 bases. The specimen was PBMCs or T cells enriched from blood (not recorded which). The CDR3 region has the sequence CASSRGTSTYEQYF. The DNA sequence is as follows: TGCGCCAGCAGCCGAGGGACTTCTACCTACGAGCAGTACTTC.